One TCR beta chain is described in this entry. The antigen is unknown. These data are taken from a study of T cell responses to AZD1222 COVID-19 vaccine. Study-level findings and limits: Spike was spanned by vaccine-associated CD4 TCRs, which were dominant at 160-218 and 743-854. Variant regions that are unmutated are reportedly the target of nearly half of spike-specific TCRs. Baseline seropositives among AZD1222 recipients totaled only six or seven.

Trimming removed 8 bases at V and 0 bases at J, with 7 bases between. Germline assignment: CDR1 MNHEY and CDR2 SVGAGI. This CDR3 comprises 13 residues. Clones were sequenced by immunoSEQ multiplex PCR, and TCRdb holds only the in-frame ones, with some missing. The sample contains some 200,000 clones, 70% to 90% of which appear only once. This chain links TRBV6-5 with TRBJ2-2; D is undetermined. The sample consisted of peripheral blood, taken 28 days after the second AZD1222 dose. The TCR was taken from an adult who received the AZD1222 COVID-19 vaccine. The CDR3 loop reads CASGVANTGELFF. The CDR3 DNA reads TGTGCCAGCGGAGTAGCGAACACCGGGGAGCTGTTTTTT.